The present T cell receptor (beta chain) was sequenced within a study of spatial heterogeneity in lung cancer (dated by TCRdb to the late 2010s). A note on the overall study: Beta-chain transcripts were consistently detected in greater numbers than alpha-chain transcripts, which likely reflects a higher abundance of beta-chain transcripts. TCR repertoire features were related to nonsynonymous mutation counts determined by whole-exome sequencing of tumor tissue. At surgery, hundreds of tumor regions, around 67 matched nontumor lung samples and 56 PBMC samples were TCR-sequenced for both alpha and beta chains. The study quantitatively compared TCR alpha and beta repertoires across multiple tumor regions, matched nontumor lung and blood in non-small cell lung cancer. In the raw uncorrected reads, each unique combination of TCR and UMI appeared on average more than ten times.

The method behind the library was 5' RACE. Sequencing relied on a NextSeq 500. To allow correction of PCR and sequencing errors, the TCR library protocol tagged every TCR cDNA molecule with a unique molecular identifier. The authors' analysis ran thus. TCR identification, UMI-based error correction and CDR3 extraction were performed with Decombinator tools. Expanded TCRs were defined as those above a frequency of 2 per 1,000, corresponding to the top 1% of the tumor frequency distribution. Renyi diversity was calculated using the R vegan package after each repertoire was subsampled 100 times to 5,000 TCRs. CDR3 similarity networks were built from amino acid triplet string-kernel similarity, connecting CDR3s with pairwise similarity above 0.82. TCRdb passed the public sequencing reads through fastp at Q25 and MiXCR, retaining productive beta sequences. All rows with the same CDR3 protein become a single entry with the most common DNA and genes. For this entry, the V and J calls and clone size follow TCRdb and not the study's own pipeline. For this sample the table gives 45,000 to 65,000 distinct CDR3 sequences, of which about 7% were detected only once. Clones ranked in the top ten supply roughly 2.7% of the sample.

Reading the label with the study, this specimen's time point is: sample taken at primary tumor resection. For TCR sequencing, whole RNA was extracted from tumor and nontumor lung tissue, or from cryopreserved PBMC samples, and no cell sorting was done. Donors were approximately 72 patients with early-stage, untreated non-small cell lung cancer from the lung TRACERx cohort. Only patients for whom sufficient RNA was available from at least two tumor regions were selected for TCR sequencing. The germline ends are 9 bases apart after V is trimmed by 5 bases and J by 1 base. Its CDR3 holds 13 amino acids, cysteine through phenylalanine. Only the CDR3 region is kept as DNA, spanning 39 bases read in frame from base 1. CDR1 and CDR2 are drawn from the germline V gene: SGHTA, FQGNSA. Study-level results and caveats: Confirming at a functional level the hypothesis that regional TCRs recognize regional mutations was considered to require additional single-cell paired TCR alpha and beta sequencing. Ubiquitous expanded tumor TCRs showed up in blood more often at tumor resection than at routine follow-up.

This clonotype came up many times. Its specific antigen is unknown. No per-base quality is available; no much larger clone lies one base away. The V and J segments used are TRBV7-2 and TRBJ2-7; there is no confident call for the D gene. Sequencing was performed on PBMCs, taken at surgery. The TCR was taken from a female donor with early-stage non-small cell lung cancer. The CDR3 protein is CASSHSPSYEQYF. The DNA is TGTGCCAGCAGCCATAGCCCGTCCTACGAGCAGTACTTC.